Detailed here is one TCR beta chain. TCRdb itself ran the 5' RACE reads through MiXCR, one entry per CDR3 protein. The sample lists about 340,000 distinct CDR3 sequences; around 15% were seen once. CDR1 and CDR2 from the germline V gene are LGHNT and FRNRAP. The CDR3 consists of 14 residues. Deletions cut 1 base from V and 5 bases from J, with 11 bases between. The sample comes from a study of CD8 T cells in ankylosing spondylitis. The chain combines TRBV12-5 with TRBJ1-2; D ambiguous. The clonotype was recovered from a male donor with ankylosing spondylitis or in good health (not recorded which). Sequencing used blood, either unsorted or a sorted T cell fraction (not recorded which). The CDR3 DNA reads as TGTGCTAGTGGTTTGGGGACTGCAACTTATGGCTACACCTTC. Translated, it gives CASGLGTATYGYTF.